This T cell receptor (beta chain) was sequenced for a study of T cell responses to AZD1222 COVID-19 vaccine. Findings and caveats of the study: Donors skewed white British and female; clonal diversity was possibly underestimated. Sampled repertoires all dated from after the peak T cell response. Only a handful of individuals given AZD1222 were seropositive at baseline.

Per germline, CDR1 SGDLS and CDR2 YYNGEE. Trimming left V 6 bases short and J 3 bases short, with 15 bases between. CDR3 length: 14 residues. The table came from immunoSEQ multiplex PCR; TCRdb's copy has only in-frame clones and leaves some out. The profile covers over 120,000 clones, with approximately 92% appearing a single time and 3.6% taken by the ten largest. This clone was counted a single time. Its antigen is still unknown. The chain couples TRBV9 to TRBJ1-2, with a possible D match to TRBD1 (5 bases). The starting material was peripheral blood, obtained 28 days after the second AZD1222 dose. The clonotype originates from an adult who received the AZD1222 COVID-19 vaccine. CDR3 bases: TGTGCCAGCACTTACGCCGGGACGTACTATGGCTACACCTTC. It yields the protein CASTYAGTYYGYTF.